These 30 T cell receptor beta chains were sequenced from one sample in a study of blood T cell repertoires in COVID-19. TCRdb's copy holds only in-frame clones and misses some; the assay was immunoSEQ multiplex PCR. The sample has under 80,000 clones; roughly four fifths are singletons. Material for sequencing was peripheral blood. The receptor set was obtained from a man aged 50 to 60 with acute or convalescent COVID-19.

The gene calls are TRBV5-1 and TRBJ2-3, with 7 bases aligning to TRBD1. Germline values: CDR1 SGHRS, CDR2 YFSETQ. V trimming: 2 bases; J trimming: 0 bases; junction bases outside the gene matches: 6. The CDR3 length is 16 residues. CDR3 loop: CASSFLLDRSTDTQYF. CDR3 DNA: TGCGCCAGCAGCTTTCTCCTGGACAGGAGCACAGATACGCAGTATTTT.

V is TRBV11-3 and J is TRBJ2-3; D not certain. The CDR3 is 12 amino acids. The germline gives CDR1 SGHNT, CDR2 YENEEA. V dropped 5 bases and J dropped 6 bases, with 9 bases sitting between them. Here the CDR3 reads CASSQRWDTQYF. CDR3 DNA sequence: TGTGCCAGCAGCCAGAGGTGGGATACGCAGTATTTT. The full variable domain, rest sourced from reference TRBV11-3 and TRBJ2-3, is EAGVVQSPRYKIIEKKQPVAFWCNPISGHNTLYWYLQNLGQGPELLIRYENEEAVDDSQLPKDRFSAERLKGVDSTLKIQPAELGDSAVYLCASSQRWDTQYFGPGTRLTVL.

The V and J genes are TRBV7-2 and TRBJ2-7; D gene uncertain. Germline assignment: CDR1 SGHTA and CDR2 FQGNSA. The V and J ends lost 0 bases and 5 bases respectively, with 20 bases between them. The length of the CDR3 is 17 residues. CDR3 residues: CASSLALRLQAGNEQYF. The CDR3 DNA reads TGTGCCAGCAGCTTAGCGTTACGGTTGCAGGCTGGCAACGAGCAGTACTTC.

CDR3 residues: CASSPSPGGRSTDTQYF. CDR3 DNA: TGTGCCAGCAGCCCCAGCCCGGGAGGGCGCAGCACAGATACGCAGTATTTT. The chain joins TRBV13 to TRBJ2-3, with 8 bases identical to TRBD2. Germline values: CDR1 PRHDT, CDR2 FYEKMQ (reference sequence). The trim removed 5 bases at V and 0 bases at J, leaving 10 bases unmatched. The CDR3 consists of 17 residues.

The CDR3 bases are TGTGCCACCAGCCAACGGACAGAGAACACTGAAGCTTTCTTT. As protein: CATSQRTENTEAFF. This chain connects TRBV15 to TRBJ1-1; D is perhaps TRBD1 (6 bases). V was trimmed by 5 bases and J by 1 base, leaving 11 bases between them. The CDR3 length is 14 residues. Germline CDR1 LNHNV, CDR2 YYDKDF (reference sequence).

The J gene is TRBJ1-6, the V gene TRBV25-1; 7 nucleotides agree with TRBD1. CDR1 MGHDK and CDR2 SYGVNS come from the germline V gene. V was pared by 4 bases and J by 1 base, with 7 bases of the junction left unmatched. This CDR3 contains 17 residues. CDR3 sequence reads: CASSGTGQLSYNSPLHF. For the CDR3, the DNA is TGTGCCAGCAGTGGAACGGGACAGTTATCCTATAATTCACCCCTCCACTTT.

The chain carries TRBV5-6 and TRBJ1-5, with D unresolved. Germline V CDR1 and CDR2: SGHDT, YYEEEE. The CDR3 extends over 15 amino acids. V was shortened by 2 bases and J by 4 bases, with 13 bases between the two germline ends. CDR3 DNA: TGTGCCAGCAGCTTTTCCTGGACGGGGAATCAGCCCCAGCATTTT. Translated, it gives CASSFSWTGNQPQHF. Variable domain in full (rest from reference TRBV5-6 and TRBJ1-5): DAGVTQSPTHLIKTRGQQVTLRCSPKSGHDTVSWYQQALGQGPQFIFQYYEEEERQRGNFPDRFSGHQFPNYSSELNVNALLLGDSALYLCASSFSWTGNQPQHFGDGTRLSIL.

The chain has TRBV5-1 and TRBJ1-2; no firm D call. This CDR3 contains 11 residues. In germline, CDR1 is SGHRS, CDR2 YFSETQ. Trimming cost V 4 bases and J 7 bases, with 8 bases left between them. CDR3 DNA: TGCGCCAGCAGCCCCCGAGGTGGCTACACCTTC. Translated, it gives CASSPRGGYTF.

The genes are TRBV20-1 and TRBJ1-2; unclear D gene. In germline, CDR1 is DFQATT, CDR2 SNEGSKA (reference sequence). The CDR3 consists of 11 residues. V lost 4 bases and J 8 bases, leaving 11 bases between the germline ends. For the CDR3, the DNA is TGCAGTGCTACCGGAGCCGGAGGCTACACCTTC. Translating gives CSATGAGGYTF.

This sequence joins TRBV4-1 and TRBJ1-1, with unresolved D. The V gene lost 4 bases and the J gene lost 3 bases, with 12 bases spanning the gap. In germline, CDR1 is MGHRA, CDR2 YSYEKL. The CDR3 contains 14 residues. CDR3 region: CASSLGVIDTEAFF. The CDR3 DNA is TGCGCCAGCAGCCTCGGGGTCATTGACACTGAAGCTTTCTTT.

The chain carries TRBV19 and TRBJ2-1, with D uncertain. The V and J ends lost 3 bases and 9 bases respectively, with 9 bases between them. The CDR3 sequence is 12 residues long. CDR1 is LNHDA, CDR2 SQIVND, per germline (reference sequence). The CDR3 DNA is TGTGCCAGTAGTATGTCTCCTAGTGAGCAGTTCTTC. This sequence encodes CASSMSPSEQFF.

This clone was seen more than once but under ten times. The J gene is TRBJ1-6, the V gene TRBV11-2; 9 positions agree with TRBD1. The CDR3 totals 15 residues. Germline CDR1 SGHAT, CDR2 FQNNGV. Germline trimming cut 4 bases from V and 6 bases from J; bases unmatched to any gene: 4. Written as DNA, the CDR3 is TGTGCCAGCAGCTGGGGACAGGGAGGTAATTCACCCCTCCACTTT. This codes for CASSWGQGGNSPLHF.

The chain carries TRBV9 and TRBJ2-1; 8 positions match TRBD2. Unmatched junction bases numbered 12, after V lost 5 bases and J lost 8 bases. Germline V gene lookup returns CDR1 SGDLS and CDR2 YYNGEE. This CDR3 has 15 residues. The CDR3: CASSPSGSAGDEQFF. CDR3 DNA sequence: TGTGCCAGCAGTCCGAGCGGGAGTGCAGGTGATGAGCAGTTCTTC.

The J gene is TRBJ1-3, the V gene TRBV19; tentative D call: TRBD1 (6 bases). This CDR3 contains 16 residues. Germline values: CDR1 LNHDA, CDR2 SQIVND (reference sequence). V was pared by 5 bases and J by 0 bases, with 14 bases between. CDR3 nucleotide sequence: TGTGCCAGTAGTTCTCGACAGGCCTACTCTGGAAACACCATATATTTT. Its translation is CASSSRQAYSGNTIYF.

The V and J genes are TRBV29-1 and TRBJ1-2, with unresolved D. Deletions cut 4 bases from V and 5 bases from J, with 5 bases between. This CDR3 region has 10 residues. Germline V CDR1 and CDR2: SQVTM, ANQGSEA. The CDR3 here is CSVVGYGYTF. CDR3 bases: TGCAGCGTTGTCGGTTATGGCTACACCTTC.

V usage is TRBV10-3 and J usage is TRBJ2-1; 8 nucleotides align to TRBD1. Losses at the gene ends were 4 bases for V and 6 bases for J; bases not matched to a gene: 8. The CDR3 consists of 15 residues. Germline CDR1 and CDR2: ENHRY and SYGVKD. The CDR3 nucleotides are TGTGCCATCAGTGTGGGACAGGTGGGAGGCAATGAGCAGTTCTTC. Protein sequence: CAISVGQVGGNEQFF.

The chain couples TRBV5-1 to TRBJ2-3, with 11 bases that match TRBD2. J was trimmed by 4 bases and V by 4 bases; bases with no gene match: 8. The CDR3 length is 16 residues. Germline CDR1 and CDR2: SGHRS and YFSETQ. CDR3 bases: TGCGCCAGCAGCAGAATACTAGCGGGAGTCTCAGATACGCAGTATTTT. This codes for CASSRILAGVSDTQYF.

The genes are TRBV19 and TRBJ1-5; maybe TRBD1 (5 bases). Trimming left V 1 base short and J 4 bases short, with 14 bases between. CDR1 is LNHDA, CDR2 SQIVND, per germline (reference sequence). The CDR3 runs 16 residues. CDR3 region: CASSIVGQGNNQPQHF. The CDR3 nucleotides read TGTGCCAGTAGTATAGTCGGGCAGGGAAATAATCAGCCCCAGCATTTT.

J is TRBJ1-2 and V is TRBV15, with 9 bases that match TRBD1. The CDR3 extends over 15 amino acids. Germline trimming cut 1 base from V and 2 bases from J; bases unmatched to any gene: 2. Germline assignment: CDR1 LNHNV and CDR2 YYDKDF (reference sequence). CDR3 coding DNA: TGTGCCACCAGCAGAGGGGGACAGGGAAACTATGGCTACACCTTC. This encodes CATSRGGQGNYGYTF.

The chain combines TRBV3-1 (or the pseudogene TRBV3-2) with TRBJ1-2; D is undetermined. V was cut by 2 bases and J by 2 bases, with 18 bases left in between. The V gene's germline CDR1 is LGHDT and CDR2 YNNKEL (reference sequence). This CDR3 spans 17 amino acids. Here the CDR3 DNA reads TGTGCCAGCAGCCAAAAGGGCGGGGTCAGCCCGAACTATGGCTACACCTTC. The encoded protein is CASSQKGGVSPNYGYTF.

Only one count was recorded for this clone. This rearrangement joins TRBV10-3 to TRBJ2-1; 9 nucleotides line up with TRBD2. The CDR3 is 15 amino acids. The germline V gene encodes CDR1 ENHRY and CDR2 SYGVKD. Trimming cost V 5 bases and J 6 bases; bases outside gene matches: 8. As DNA, the CDR3 is TGTGCCATCAGTCCTAGCGGGAACATATTCAATGAGCAGTTCTTC. Translating gives CAISPSGNIFNEQFF.

V gene TRBV6-1 combines with J gene TRBJ1-3; D gene ambiguous. Trimming took off 4 bases at V and 0 bases at J, with 16 bases between the two ends. CDR3 length equals 17 residues. The germline CDR1 and CDR2 sequences are MNHNS and SASEGT. CDR3 nucleotide sequence: TGTGCCAGCAGTGGCCGCGCGGGAAGGGTCTCTGGAAACACCATATATTTT. Protein sequence: CASSGRAGRVSGNTIYF.

The chain employs TRBV7-9 and TRBJ1-2, with TRBD1 matching 7 bases. Germline lookup yields CDR1 SEHNR and CDR2 FQNEAQ (reference sequence). The CDR3 runs to 18 residues. The junction had 16 bases not matched to a gene; V was cut back by 1 base and J by 5 bases. Written as DNA, the CDR3 is TGTGCCAGCAGCTTAGTAGACAGGGTGTCAGAAACACCGTATGGCTACACCTTC. Translated: CASSLVDRVSETPYGYTF.

This rearrangement joins TRBV6-5 to TRBJ1-6; no definite D call. The germline V gene encodes CDR1 MNHEY and CDR2 SVGAGI. Trimming cost V 2 bases and J 1 base, with 6 bases left between them. The CDR3 length is 15 residues. The CDR3 DNA reads as TGTGCCAGCAGTTACGAGGGATCCTATAATTCACCCCTCCACTTT. This gives the protein CASSYEGSYNSPLHF.

This clone was observed once. The chain couples TRBV18 to TRBJ2-7; D may be TRBD1 (5 bases). V lost 2 bases, J lost 3 bases, and 17 bases lay in between. The germline CDR1 and CDR2 sequences are KGHSH and LQKENI. CDR3 length: 16 amino acids. The CDR3: CASSPVAGSGFYEQYF. The CDR3 DNA reads as TGTGCCAGCTCACCAGTAGCAGGTTCAGGGTTCTACGAGCAGTACTTC.

DNA for the CDR3: TGCGCCAGCAGCTTGGATCCGGACACAAAAGCTTTCTTT. Protein sequence: CASSLDPDTKAFF. The chain carries TRBV5-1 and TRBJ1-1; perhaps TRBD1 as D (5 bases). Germline assignment: CDR1 SGHRS and CDR2 YFSETQ. The CDR3 consists of 13 residues. V lost 0 bases and J 9 bases, leaving 12 bases between the germline ends.

The chain links TRBV9 to TRBJ2-5, with TRBD2 as a possible D gene (6 bases). Between the trimmed V and J ends, which lost 0 bases and 5 bases, there was a span of 14 bases. Germline V CDR1 and CDR2: SGDLS, YYNGEE. CDR3 length: 15 residues. CDR3 bases: TGTGCCAGCAGCGTAGGCGCTGGGGCGGGGGAGACCCAGTACTTC. Its translation: CASSVGAGAGETQYF.

This chain joins TRBV25-1 and TRBJ1-4; tentative D call: TRBD1 (5 bases). Trimming took off 1 base at V and 6 bases at J, with 12 bases between the two ends. Germline V gene sequence: CDR1 MGHDK, CDR2 SYGVNS. The CDR3 runs to 15 residues. DNA for the CDR3: TGTGCCAGCAGTGAATGGGGCGCCGAGGATGAAAAACTGTTTTTT. Translated: CASSEWGAEDEKLFF. Together with reference TRBV25-1 and TRBJ1-4, the CDR3 gives the full variable domain: EADIYQTPRYLVIGTGKKITLECSQTMGHDKMYWYQQDPGMELHLIHYSYGVNSTEKGDLSSESTVSRIRTEHFPLTLESARPSHTSQYLCASSEWGAEDEKLFFGSGTQLSVL.

The genes are TRBV5-1 and TRBJ1-2; maybe TRBD1 (5 bases). The germline CDR1 and CDR2 sequences are SGHRS and YFSETQ. CDR3 length: 14 amino acids. Deletions cut 4 bases from V and 8 bases from J, with 18 bases between. In nucleotides, the CDR3 is TGCGCCAGCAGCGGCAACGGGCCCCGGGGGGGCTACACCTTC. Amino acid sequence: CASSGNGPRGGYTF.

This chain uses TRBV5-1 with TRBJ1-2; 8 bases agree with TRBD1. CDR1 is SGHRS, CDR2 YFSETQ, per germline. The junction had 13 bases not matched to a gene; V was cut back by 4 bases and J by 5 bases. The CDR3 has 16 amino acids. The CDR3 loop is CASSTEVADRDYGYTF. The CDR3, as DNA: TGCGCCAGCAGCACGGAGGTCGCGGACAGGGATTATGGCTACACCTTC.